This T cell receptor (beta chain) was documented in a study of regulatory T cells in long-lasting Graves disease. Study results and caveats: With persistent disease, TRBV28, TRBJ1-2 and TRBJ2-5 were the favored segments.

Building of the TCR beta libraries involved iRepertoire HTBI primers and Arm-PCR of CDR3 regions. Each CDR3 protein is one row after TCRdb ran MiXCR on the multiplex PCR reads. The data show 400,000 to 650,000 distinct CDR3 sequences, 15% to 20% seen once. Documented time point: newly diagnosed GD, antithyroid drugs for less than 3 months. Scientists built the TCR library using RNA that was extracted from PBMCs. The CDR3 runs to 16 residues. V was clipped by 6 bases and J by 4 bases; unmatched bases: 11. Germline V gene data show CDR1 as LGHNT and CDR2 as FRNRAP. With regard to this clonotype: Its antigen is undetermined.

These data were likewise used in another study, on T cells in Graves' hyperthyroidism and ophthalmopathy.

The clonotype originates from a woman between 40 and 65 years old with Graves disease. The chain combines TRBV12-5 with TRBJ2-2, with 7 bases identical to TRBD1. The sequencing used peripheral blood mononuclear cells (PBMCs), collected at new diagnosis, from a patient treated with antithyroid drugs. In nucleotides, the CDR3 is TGTGCTAGTGGCCCCCCGGGACAGACAACCACCGGGGAGCTGTTTTTT. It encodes CASGPPGQTTTGELFF.